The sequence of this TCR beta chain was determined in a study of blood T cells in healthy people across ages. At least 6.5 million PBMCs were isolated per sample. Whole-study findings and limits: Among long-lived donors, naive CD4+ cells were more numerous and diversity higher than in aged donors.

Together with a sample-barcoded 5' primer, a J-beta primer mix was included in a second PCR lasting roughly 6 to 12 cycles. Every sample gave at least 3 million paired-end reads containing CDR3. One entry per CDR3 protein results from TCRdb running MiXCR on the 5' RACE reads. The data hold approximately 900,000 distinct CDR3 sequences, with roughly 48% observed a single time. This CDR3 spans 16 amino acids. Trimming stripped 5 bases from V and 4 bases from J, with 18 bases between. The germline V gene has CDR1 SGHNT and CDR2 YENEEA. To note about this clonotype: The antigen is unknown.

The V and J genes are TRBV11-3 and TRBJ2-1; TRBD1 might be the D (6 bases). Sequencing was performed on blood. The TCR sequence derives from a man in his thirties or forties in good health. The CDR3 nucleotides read TGTGCCAGCAGCCCTCGCTCTCTACAGGGATACAATGAGCAGTTCTTC. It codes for CASSPRSLQGYNEQFF.